This T cell receptor (beta chain) was sequenced during a study of neoadjuvant anti-PD-1 for oral cavity cancer. Study details: Most patients had three to four biweekly doses of 3 mg/kg nivolumab before resection. Patients without progression received a fourth nivolumab dose around day 43, then surgical resection on days 50-56. Study-wide findings and caveats: PBMC Gini-index clonality exceeded responders' in non-responders post-nivolumab.

The data were produced by immunoSEQ multiplex PCR, yet TCRdb's version contains in-frame clones alone and is incomplete. The table has tens of thousands of clones, around 80% seen once. PBMCs were not maintained or expanded in culture before analysis. For this clone: Antigen specificity is unknown.

V lost 4 bases and J 0 bases, leaving 11 bases between the germline ends. Germline loops: CDR1 SGHNT, CDR2 YYREEE (reference sequence). The CDR3 is made up of 16 amino acids. Sequencing used PBMCs, obtained before nivolumab (anti-PD-1) treatment. This clonotype was sampled from a person between 40 and 79 years old with oral cavity squamous cell carcinoma. V and J are TRBV5-4 and TRBJ2-6; D is perhaps TRBD1 (5 bases). CDR3 in DNA: TGTGCCAGCAGCCCGATGGGGCCCTCTGGGGCCAACGTCCTGACTTTC. Amino acid sequence: CASSPMGPSGANVLTF.